Each of the 3 T cell receptor beta chains below was sequenced from the same sample in a study of T cell repertoires in cytomegalovirus infection. Each CDR3 protein gets one entry after TCRdb re-called the reads with MiXCR. In the table there are roughly 600,000 distinct CDR3 sequences, 20% to 25% of which are singletons. Sequenced material: CD8+ T cells from PBMCs. The source is a human donor in good health (CMV status not recorded). Some clones in this sample may be carry-over from other donors' samples.

The V call is TRBV12-3 or TRBV12-4, the J call TRBJ2-7; 10 bases are shared with TRBD1. The CDR3 sequence is 15 residues long. The V segment lost 3 bases and the J segment 2 bases; nucleotides outside the gene matches: 4. Here the CDR3 reads CASSFLGQGTYEQYF. CDR3 DNA: TGTGCCAGCAGTTTCCTGGGACAGGGGACCTACGAGCAGTACTTC.

This clonotype was counted only a few times. V is TRBV7-2 and J is TRBJ1-1, with 7 bases aligning to TRBD1. The CDR3 totals 15 residues. CDR1 and CDR2 (germline): SGHTA, FQGNSA. The junction had 7 bases not matched to a gene; V was cut back by 5 bases and J by 1 base. The CDR3 DNA reads TGTGCCAGCAGCCATACAGGGGTAGGGAACACTGAAGCTTTCTTT. Protein sequence: CASSHTGVGNTEAFF.

This clonotype was seen at least ten times. CDR3 in DNA: TGTGCCACTCTGTCCGTCGCGCAGGGTGGCAATGAGCAGTTCTTC. This sequence encodes CATLSVAQGGNEQFF. V usage is TRBV7-9 and J usage is TRBJ2-1; possibly TRBD1 for D (5 bases). The germline gives CDR1 SEHNR, CDR2 FQNEAQ (reference sequence). Trimming pared 10 bases from V and 6 bases from J, leaving 22 bases between. The CDR3 extends over 15 amino acids.